What follows is one T cell receptor (beta chain) and its context. Its target is not known. With 60 Vbeta and 13 Jbeta primers, the PCR was carried out. Sequencing used immunoSEQ multiplex PCR; TCRdb keeps in-frame clones, though not all of them. The table records approximately 190,000 clones, around 83% of them present only once. Per the germline V gene, CDR1 is MNHEY and CDR2 is SVGAGI. The V segment lost 0 bases and the J segment 1 base; nucleotides outside the gene matches: 1. CDR3 length: 16 residues. The data originate from a study of cytomegalovirus exposure and HLA in healthy donors. Notes on the study in general: Several top significant clusters appeared, in a later analysis, to be linked to common viral pathogens. TCR beta chain V- and J-gene trimming was linked, in a later analysis, to a missense variant in DCLRE1C. Equally common other TCR beta chains were less clonally expanded than HLA-associated ones, a later analysis found.

Material for sequencing was PBMCs. This clonotype was sampled from a man aged 35-49 years in good health and CMV-seropositive. J is TRBJ2-3 and V is TRBV6-5, with TRBD1 identical over 10 bases. The CDR3 loop is CASSYSGTGGTDTQYF. The DNA of the CDR3 is TGTGCCAGCAGTTACTCCGGGACAGGGGGCACAGATACGCAGTATTTT.